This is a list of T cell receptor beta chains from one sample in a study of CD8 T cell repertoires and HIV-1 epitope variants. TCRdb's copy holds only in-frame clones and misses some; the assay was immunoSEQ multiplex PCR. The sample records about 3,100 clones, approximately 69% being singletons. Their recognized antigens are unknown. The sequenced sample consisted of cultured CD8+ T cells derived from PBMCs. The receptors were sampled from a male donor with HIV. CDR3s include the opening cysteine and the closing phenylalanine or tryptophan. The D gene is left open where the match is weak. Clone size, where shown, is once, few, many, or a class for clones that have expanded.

cdr3_nt: TGTGCCAGCCGGCCCGACAGTTTTAGCCCCGGGGAGCTGTTTTTT; cdr3_aa: CASRPDSFSPGELFF; j_call: TRBJ2-2; d_call: .; clone_size: .; v_call: TRBV28
cdr3_nt: TGTGCCAGCAGTGAAGCAGGGGAGAACACCGGGGAGCTGTTTTTT; cdr3_aa: CASSEAGENTGELFF; j_call: TRBJ2-2; d_call: .; clone_size: medium-sized; v_call: TRBV6-1
cdr3_nt: TGTGCCAGCACCCCCATCCGGGCCTCCACCGGGGAGCTGTTTTTT; cdr3_aa: CASTPIRASTGELFF; j_call: TRBJ2-2; d_call: .; clone_size: once; v_call: TRBV28
cdr3_nt: TGTGCCAGCAGTTTTCGGAGCTCCTACAATGAGCAGTTCTTC; cdr3_aa: CASSFRSSYNEQFF; j_call: TRBJ2-1; d_call: .; clone_size: .; v_call: TRBV28
cdr3_nt: TGTGCCAGCAGTTACTTGACAGGGGGGCCCTCTAGGGTCTACACCTTC; cdr3_aa: CASSYLTGGPSRVYTF; j_call: TRBJ1-2; d_call: TRBD1; clone_size: .; v_call: TRBV6-5
cdr3_nt: TGTGCCACTTCGGGAAGTACGACGTCCGATACTGAAGCTTTCTTT; cdr3_aa: CATSGSTTSDTEAFF; j_call: TRBJ1-1; d_call: .; clone_size: .; v_call: TRBV19
cdr3_nt: TGTGCCAGCAGTTACTTTGACAGGGACAATGAGCAGTTCTTC; cdr3_aa: CASSYFDRDNEQFF; j_call: TRBJ2-1; d_call: TRBD1; clone_size: .; v_call: TRBV6-6
cdr3_nt: TGTGCCAGCATCCGAGGGGGGGGCACTGAAGCTTTCTTT; cdr3_aa: CASIRGGGTEAFF; j_call: TRBJ1-1; d_call: .; clone_size: .; v_call: TRBV27
cdr3_nt: TGTGCCAGCAGCCAAGTGAGGGACAGCTATGGCTACACCTTC; cdr3_aa: CASSQVRDSYGYTF; j_call: TRBJ1-2; d_call: TRBD1; clone_size: once; v_call: TRBV4-2
cdr3_nt: TGTGCCAGCAGTCCAGCGGGATTCATCTACGAGCAGTACTTC; cdr3_aa: CASSPAGFIYEQYF; j_call: TRBJ2-7; d_call: TRBD2; clone_size: few; v_call: TRBV5-5
cdr3_nt: TGTGCCAGCAGTCCCTACGGACCCACGAACACTGAAGCTTTCTTT; cdr3_aa: CASSPYGPTNTEAFF; j_call: TRBJ1-1; d_call: .; clone_size: .; v_call: TRBV6-5
cdr3_nt: TGCAGCGTTGAGCCTGAACGGGAGGGCCGATACGAGCAGTACTTC; cdr3_aa: CSVEPEREGRYEQYF; j_call: TRBJ2-7; d_call: TRBD2; clone_size: .; v_call: TRBV29-1
cdr3_nt: TGTGCCAGCAGCTTAGGTTGGGACAATGAAAAACTGTTTTTT; cdr3_aa: CASSLGWDNEKLFF; j_call: TRBJ1-4; d_call: .; clone_size: .; v_call: TRBV7-6
cdr3_nt: TGTGCCAGCAGCTTAGATGGGACTAGCGGGGGTAGTGAGCAGTTCTTC; cdr3_aa: CASSLDGTSGGSEQFF; j_call: TRBJ2-1; d_call: TRBD2; clone_size: .; v_call: TRBV7-2
cdr3_nt: TGTGCCAGCAGCAATAAGGGACAGCTACAAGAGACCCAGTACTTC; cdr3_aa: CASSNKGQLQETQYF; j_call: TRBJ2-5; d_call: .; clone_size: .; v_call: TRBV21-1
cdr3_nt: TGTGCCAGCAATACGGGATCCTACGAGCAGTACTTC; cdr3_aa: CASNTGSYEQYF; j_call: TRBJ2-7; d_call: .; clone_size: .; v_call: TRBV5-6
cdr3_nt: TGTGCCAGCAGCCCGACAGGTAGCTATGGCTACACCTTC; cdr3_aa: CASSPTGSYGYTF; j_call: TRBJ1-2; d_call: .; clone_size: .; v_call: TRBV7-9
cdr3_nt: TGCGCCAGCAGCCAATTCCTCGGGGCAGAGAATGAAAAACTGTTTTTT; cdr3_aa: CASSQFLGAENEKLFF; j_call: TRBJ1-4; d_call: .; clone_size: .; v_call: TRBV4-3
cdr3_nt: TGTGCCAGCAGCTCCGACAGGACCTACAATGAGCAGTTCTTC; cdr3_aa: CASSSDRTYNEQFF; j_call: TRBJ2-1; d_call: .; clone_size: .; v_call: TRBV13
cdr3_nt: TGTGCCAGCAGCGTAGGGACGGGGGCCGCCACAGATACGCAGTATTTT; cdr3_aa: CASSVGTGAATDTQYF; j_call: TRBJ2-3; d_call: .; clone_size: .; v_call: TRBV9
cdr3_nt: TGTGCCAGTAGGGGGGAAGTGGATGGCTACACCTTC; cdr3_aa: CASRGEVDGYTF; j_call: TRBJ1-2; d_call: .; clone_size: few; v_call: TRBV19
cdr3_nt: TGTGCCAGCAGTGAGACTAGCGGGAGGCCAGATACGCAGTATTTT; cdr3_aa: CASSETSGRPDTQYF; j_call: TRBJ2-3; d_call: TRBD2; clone_size: .; v_call: TRBV6-1
cdr3_nt: TGCGCCAGCAGCCAAGACGCCAGCTACGAGCAGTACTTC; cdr3_aa: CASSQDASYEQYF; j_call: TRBJ2-7; d_call: .; clone_size: .; v_call: TRBV4-1
cdr3_nt: TGTGCCAGCAGCCAAGCGGGGGGACAGCAGTACTTC; cdr3_aa: CASSQAGGQQYF; j_call: TRBJ2-7; d_call: TRBD2; clone_size: .; v_call: TRBV4-2
cdr3_nt: TGTGCCAGCAGCTCAAAACAGGGATCCCAAGAGACCCAGTACTTC; cdr3_aa: CASSSKQGSQETQYF; j_call: TRBJ2-5; d_call: .; clone_size: .; v_call: TRBV7-3
cdr3_nt: TGTGCCAGCAGCTTTTTGGGACCAGGGGGTGGCGAGCAGTACTTC; cdr3_aa: CASSFLGPGGGEQYF; j_call: TRBJ2-7; d_call: TRBD1; clone_size: once; v_call: TRBV7-9
cdr3_nt: TGTGCCAGCAGCCAACCGGACGTACCTTCCGCCCTCAATGAGCAGTTCTTC; cdr3_aa: CASSQPDVPSALNEQFF; j_call: TRBJ2-1; d_call: .; clone_size: .; v_call: TRBV4-2
cdr3_nt: TGCGCCAGCAGCCAAGATCCCTGGGGACTCCCCACAGATACGCAGTATTTT; cdr3_aa: CASSQDPWGLPTDTQYF; j_call: TRBJ2-3; d_call: .; clone_size: .; v_call: TRBV4-1
cdr3_nt: TGTGCCAGTAGTCTCGGAGGCAGGGACACTGAAGCTTTCTTT; cdr3_aa: CASSLGGRDTEAFF; j_call: TRBJ1-1; d_call: .; clone_size: .; v_call: TRBV19
cdr3_nt: TGTGCCAGCAGCTTGGGGGAGCTCTATGGCTACACCTTC; cdr3_aa: CASSLGELYGYTF; j_call: TRBJ1-2; d_call: .; clone_size: .; v_call: TRBV5-6
cdr3_nt: TGTGCCAGCAGCATTGGAGGGGACACATTCGAGCAGTACTTC; cdr3_aa: CASSIGGDTFEQYF; j_call: TRBJ2-7; d_call: .; clone_size: .; v_call: TRBV5-6
cdr3_nt: TGTGCCAGCAGTGGACAGGGACTACCCAATCAGCCCCAGCATTTT; cdr3_aa: CASSGQGLPNQPQHF; j_call: TRBJ1-5; d_call: TRBD1; clone_size: .; v_call: TRBV6-5
cdr3_nt: TGTGCCAGCAGCTTAGACAGGGGGCCTCCTTACTTATATGGCTACACCTTC; cdr3_aa: CASSLDRGPPYLYGYTF; j_call: TRBJ1-2; d_call: TRBD1; clone_size: .; v_call: TRBV7-3
cdr3_nt: TGTGCCAGCAGCTTAGCAAGTTTTGCGTTGAACACTGAAGCTTTCTTT; cdr3_aa: CASSLASFALNTEAFF; j_call: TRBJ1-1; d_call: .; clone_size: .; v_call: TRBV7-2
cdr3_nt: TGTGCCAGCAGCTTAGATCCTGTGGCGGGAGGGGAGGATGAGCAGTTCTTC; cdr3_aa: CASSLDPVAGGEDEQFF; j_call: TRBJ2-1; d_call: TRBD2; clone_size: few; v_call: TRBV7-9
cdr3_nt: TGTGCCAGCAGCCAAGAAGGGCAGGGGTACGAGCAGTACTTC; cdr3_aa: CASSQEGQGYEQYF; j_call: TRBJ2-7; d_call: .; clone_size: .; v_call: TRBV14
cdr3_nt: TGCAGCGTTGAAGATCTTAATGAGGGGGAAGAGACCCAGTACTTC; cdr3_aa: CSVEDLNEGEETQYF; j_call: TRBJ2-5; d_call: .; clone_size: .; v_call: TRBV29-1
cdr3_nt: TGTGCCAGCAGCTTAGACTCCCTCAGCTCCTATAATTCACCCCTCCACTTT; cdr3_aa: CASSLDSLSSYNSPLHF; j_call: TRBJ1-6; d_call: .; clone_size: few; v_call: TRBV7-6
cdr3_nt: TGTGCCAGTAGTATTCGCGGGAGCACAGATACGCAGTATTTT; cdr3_aa: CASSIRGSTDTQYF; j_call: TRBJ2-3; d_call: .; clone_size: .; v_call: TRBV19
cdr3_nt: TGTGCCAGCAGTCCGACAAGGAGCTCCTATAATTCACCCCTCCACTTT; cdr3_aa: CASSPTRSSYNSPLHF; j_call: TRBJ1-6; d_call: .; clone_size: few; v_call: TRBV6-6
cdr3_nt: TGTGCCAGCAGGAGTGGACAGGGGCGTGACTATGGCTACACCTTC; cdr3_aa: CASRSGQGRDYGYTF; j_call: TRBJ1-2; d_call: TRBD1; clone_size: few; v_call: TRBV27
cdr3_nt: TGTGCTAGCAGCCCCTTGGGACCCCGCCCCGGGGAGCTGTTTTTT; cdr3_aa: CASSPLGPRPGELFF; j_call: TRBJ2-2; d_call: .; clone_size: .; v_call: TRBV7-7
cdr3_nt: TGTGCCAGCAGCTCCGCCGGGATAGATCAAGAGACCCAGTACTTC; cdr3_aa: CASSSAGIDQETQYF; j_call: TRBJ2-5; d_call: .; clone_size: few; v_call: TRBV2
cdr3_nt: TGTGCCAGCATTTCCCGAACGACAGAAGCTTTCTTT; cdr3_aa: CASISRTTEAFF; j_call: TRBJ1-1; d_call: .; clone_size: .; v_call: TRBV6-1
cdr3_nt: TGTGCCAGCAGTTTAGGGACAGGGTACAATGAGCAGTTCTTC; cdr3_aa: CASSLGTGYNEQFF; j_call: TRBJ2-1; d_call: TRBD1; clone_size: .; v_call: TRBV27
cdr3_nt: TGCGCCAGCAGCAGCCGGTCGACCGGGGCTACGCAGTATTTT; cdr3_aa: CASSSRSTGATQYF; j_call: TRBJ2-3; d_call: .; clone_size: .; v_call: TRBV4-1
cdr3_nt: TGTGCCAGCAGAGGGACACCCTATAACGAGCAGTACTTC; cdr3_aa: CASRGTPYNEQYF; j_call: TRBJ2-7; d_call: .; clone_size: .; v_call: TRBV2
cdr3_nt: TGTGCCAGCAGCTTGGGTGTAGCGGAGAACACCGGGGAGCTGTTTTTT; cdr3_aa: CASSLGVAENTGELFF; j_call: TRBJ2-2; d_call: .; clone_size: .; v_call: TRBV5-4
cdr3_nt: TGTGCCAGCACCGAGACTAGCGGGAGTCGGAATGAGCAGTTCTTC; cdr3_aa: CASTETSGSRNEQFF; j_call: TRBJ2-1; d_call: TRBD2; clone_size: .; v_call: TRBV7-6
cdr3_nt: TGTGCCAGTAGTATAGACCGGACACCTGAAGCTTTCTTT; cdr3_aa: CASSIDRTPEAFF; j_call: TRBJ1-1; d_call: .; clone_size: few; v_call: TRBV19
cdr3_nt: TGTGCCAGCAGCCCCTCGGGGCAGGGGTTGACTGAAGCTTTCTTT; cdr3_aa: CASSPSGQGLTEAFF; j_call: TRBJ1-1; d_call: .; clone_size: .; v_call: TRBV9
cdr3_nt: TGTGCCAGCAGTTTAACTAGCACAGATACGCAGTATTTT; cdr3_aa: CASSLTSTDTQYF; j_call: TRBJ2-3; d_call: .; clone_size: .; v_call: TRBV27
cdr3_nt: TGCGCCAGCAGTGGGGACTATTTTTACGAGCAGTACTTC; cdr3_aa: CASSGDYFYEQYF; j_call: TRBJ2-7; d_call: TRBD2; clone_size: .; v_call: TRBV10-1
cdr3_nt: TGTGCCAGCAGTGAGGGGGGTGAGCAGTTCTTC; cdr3_aa: CASSEGGEQFF; j_call: TRBJ2-1; d_call: .; clone_size: few; v_call: TRBV6-5
cdr3_nt: TGTGCCAGCAGCTTGAGGGAACTCTACGAGCAGTACTTC; cdr3_aa: CASSLRELYEQYF; j_call: TRBJ2-7; d_call: .; clone_size: .; v_call: TRBV7-9
cdr3_nt: TGTGCCAGCAACGAACAGGGGGTAGGGACAGATACGCAGTATTTT; cdr3_aa: CASNEQGVGTDTQYF; j_call: TRBJ2-3; d_call: TRBD1; clone_size: .; v_call: TRBV9
cdr3_nt: TGTGCCAGCAGCTTGCTGAATAACTATGGCTACACCTTC; cdr3_aa: CASSLLNNYGYTF; j_call: TRBJ1-2; d_call: .; clone_size: .; v_call: TRBV5-8
cdr3_nt: TGCGCCAGCAGCCAACTAGCGGGAGACCACGAGCAGTACTTC; cdr3_aa: CASSQLAGDHEQYF; j_call: TRBJ2-7; d_call: TRBD2; clone_size: few; v_call: TRBV4-1
cdr3_nt: TGTGCCAGTAGTACTACAGGGACCGGCTACGAGCAGTACTTC; cdr3_aa: CASSTTGTGYEQYF; j_call: TRBJ2-7; d_call: .; clone_size: .; v_call: TRBV19